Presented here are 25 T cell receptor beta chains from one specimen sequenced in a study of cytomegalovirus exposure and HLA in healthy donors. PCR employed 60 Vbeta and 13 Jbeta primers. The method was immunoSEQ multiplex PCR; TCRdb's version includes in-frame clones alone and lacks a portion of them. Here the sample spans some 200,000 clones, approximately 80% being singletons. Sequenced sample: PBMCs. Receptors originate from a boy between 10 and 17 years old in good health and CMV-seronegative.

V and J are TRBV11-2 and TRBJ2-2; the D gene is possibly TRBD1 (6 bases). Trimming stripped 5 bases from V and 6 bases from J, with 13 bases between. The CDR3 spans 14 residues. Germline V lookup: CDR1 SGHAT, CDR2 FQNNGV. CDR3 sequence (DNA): TGTGCCAGCAGCCCCTCAGGGGTGGCCGGGGAGCTGTTTTTT. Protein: CASSPSGVAGELFF.

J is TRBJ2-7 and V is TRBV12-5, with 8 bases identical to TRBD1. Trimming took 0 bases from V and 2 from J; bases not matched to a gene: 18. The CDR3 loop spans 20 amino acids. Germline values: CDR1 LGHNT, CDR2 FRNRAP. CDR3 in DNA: TGTGCTAGTGGTTTGGTACTAGAGACAGGGGCTATCCAGCAACCCTACGAGCAGTACTTC. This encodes CASGLVLETGAIQQPYEQYF.

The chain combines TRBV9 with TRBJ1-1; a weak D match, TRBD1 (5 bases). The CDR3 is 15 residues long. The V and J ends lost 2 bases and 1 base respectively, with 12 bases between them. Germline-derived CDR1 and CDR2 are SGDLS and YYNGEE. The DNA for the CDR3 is TGTGCCAGCAGCGTCCTAACCGGGGGGAACACTGAAGCTTTCTTT. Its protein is CASSVLTGGNTEAFF.

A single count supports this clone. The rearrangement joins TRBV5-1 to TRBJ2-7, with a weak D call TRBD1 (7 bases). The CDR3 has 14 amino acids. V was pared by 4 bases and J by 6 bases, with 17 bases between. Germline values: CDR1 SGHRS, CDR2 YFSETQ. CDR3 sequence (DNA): TGCGCCAGCAGCGGTGGAGGCGGGGACAGCGAGCAGTACTTC. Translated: CASSGGGGDSEQYF.

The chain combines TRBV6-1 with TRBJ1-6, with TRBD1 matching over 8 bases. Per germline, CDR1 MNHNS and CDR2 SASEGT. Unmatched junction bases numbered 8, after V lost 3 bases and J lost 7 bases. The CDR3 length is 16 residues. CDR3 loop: CASSDKTGVGNSPLHF. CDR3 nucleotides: TGTGCCAGCAGTGATAAGACAGGGGTGGGCAATTCACCCCTCCACTTT.

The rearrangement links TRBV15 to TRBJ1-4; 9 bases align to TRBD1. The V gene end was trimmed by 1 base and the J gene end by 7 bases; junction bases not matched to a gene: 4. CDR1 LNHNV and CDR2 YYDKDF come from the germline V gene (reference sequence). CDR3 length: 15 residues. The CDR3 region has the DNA TGTGCCACCAGCAGAGGGGGGACAGGGAGTGAAAAACTGTTTTTT. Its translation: CATSRGGTGSEKLFF. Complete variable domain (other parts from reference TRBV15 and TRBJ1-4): DAMVIQNPRYQVTQFGKPVTLSCSQTLNHNVMYWYQQKSSQAPKLLFHYYDKDFNNEADTPDNFQSRRPNTSFCFLDIRSPGLGDTAMYLCATSRGGTGSEKLFFGSGTQLSVL.

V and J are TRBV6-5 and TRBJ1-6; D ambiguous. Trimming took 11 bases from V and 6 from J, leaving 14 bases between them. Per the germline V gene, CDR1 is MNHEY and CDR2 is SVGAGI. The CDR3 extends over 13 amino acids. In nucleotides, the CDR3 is TGTGCCGTCTGGCGAGGGAGTAATTCACCCCTCCACTTT. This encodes CAVWRGSNSPLHF.

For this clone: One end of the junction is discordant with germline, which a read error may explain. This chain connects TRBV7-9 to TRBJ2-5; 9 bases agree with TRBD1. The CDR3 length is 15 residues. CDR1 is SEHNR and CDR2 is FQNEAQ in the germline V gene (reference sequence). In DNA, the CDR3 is TGTTCCAGCAGCAGCGGGACAGGGATTCAAGAGACCCAGTACTTC. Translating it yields CSSSSGTGIQETQYF. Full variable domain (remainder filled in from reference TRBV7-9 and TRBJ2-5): DTGVSQNPRHKITKRGQNVTFRCDPISEHNRLYWYRQTLGQGPEFLTYFQNEAQLEKSRLLSDRFSAERPKGSFSTLEIQRTEQGDSAMYLCSSSSGTGIQETQYFGPGTRLLVL.

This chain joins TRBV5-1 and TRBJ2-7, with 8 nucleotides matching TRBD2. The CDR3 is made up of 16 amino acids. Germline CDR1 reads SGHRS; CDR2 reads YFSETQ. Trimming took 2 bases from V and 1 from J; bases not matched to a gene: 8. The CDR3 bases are TGCGCCAGCAGCTTCAGATTAGCGGGGAGGTCCTACGAGCAGTACTTC. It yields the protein CASSFRLAGRSYEQYF.

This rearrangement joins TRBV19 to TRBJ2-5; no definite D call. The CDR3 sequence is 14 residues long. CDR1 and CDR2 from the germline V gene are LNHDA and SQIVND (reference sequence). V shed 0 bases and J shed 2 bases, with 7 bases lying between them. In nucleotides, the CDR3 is TGTGCCAGTAGTATAGATGACTCACAAGAGACCCAGTACTTC. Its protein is CASSIDDSQETQYF.

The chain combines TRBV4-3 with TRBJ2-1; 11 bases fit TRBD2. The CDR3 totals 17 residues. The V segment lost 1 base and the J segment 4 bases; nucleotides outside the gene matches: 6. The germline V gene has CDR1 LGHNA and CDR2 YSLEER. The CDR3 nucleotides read TGCGCCAGCAGCCAAGGGGTAGCGGGAGGGTTTTACAATGAGCAGTTCTTC. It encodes CASSQGVAGGFYNEQFF.

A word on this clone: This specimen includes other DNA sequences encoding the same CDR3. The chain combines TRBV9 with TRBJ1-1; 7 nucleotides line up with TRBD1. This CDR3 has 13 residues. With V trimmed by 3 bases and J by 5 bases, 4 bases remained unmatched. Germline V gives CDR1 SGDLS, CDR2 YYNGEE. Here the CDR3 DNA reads TGTGCCAGCAGCGGCACAGGGGTAACTGAAGCTTTCTTT. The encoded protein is CASSGTGVTEAFF.

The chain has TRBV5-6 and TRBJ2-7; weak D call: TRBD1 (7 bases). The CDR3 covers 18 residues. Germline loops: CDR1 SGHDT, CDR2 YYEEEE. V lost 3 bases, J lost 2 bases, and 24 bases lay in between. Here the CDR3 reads CASSSAGIGGFKTYEQYF. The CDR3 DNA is TGTGCCAGCAGCTCTGCGGGGATAGGGGGCTTTAAGACCTACGAGCAGTACTTC.

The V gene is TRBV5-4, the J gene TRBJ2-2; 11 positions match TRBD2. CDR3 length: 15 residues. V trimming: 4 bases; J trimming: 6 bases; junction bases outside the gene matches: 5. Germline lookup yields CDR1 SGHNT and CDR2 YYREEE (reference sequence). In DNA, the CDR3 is TGTGCCAGCAGCATCGATAGCGGGGGGGCCGGGGAGCTGTTTTTT. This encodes CASSIDSGGAGELFF.

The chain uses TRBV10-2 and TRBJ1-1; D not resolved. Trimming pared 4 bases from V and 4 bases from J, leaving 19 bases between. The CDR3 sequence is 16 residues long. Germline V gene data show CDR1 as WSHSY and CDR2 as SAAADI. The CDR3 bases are TGCGCCAGCAGTGGGTTGGACTTCGCTTGGGGCACTGAAGCTTTCTTT. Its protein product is CASSGLDFAWGTEAFF.

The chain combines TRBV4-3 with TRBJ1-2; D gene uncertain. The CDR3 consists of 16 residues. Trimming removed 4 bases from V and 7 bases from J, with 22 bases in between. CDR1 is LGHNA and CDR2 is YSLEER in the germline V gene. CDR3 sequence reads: CASSPRVTSSRFGYTF. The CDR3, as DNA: TGCGCCAGCAGCCCCAGAGTCACCTCGTCGCGGTTTGGCTACACCTTC.

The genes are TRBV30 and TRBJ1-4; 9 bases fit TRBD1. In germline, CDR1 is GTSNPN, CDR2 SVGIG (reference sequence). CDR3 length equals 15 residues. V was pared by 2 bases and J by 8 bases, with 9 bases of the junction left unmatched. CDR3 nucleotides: TGTGCCTGGAGTTCGGGGGGACAGGGCCTCGAAAAACTGTTTTTT. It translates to CAWSSGGQGLEKLFF. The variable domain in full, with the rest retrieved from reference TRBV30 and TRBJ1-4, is SQTIHQWPATLVQPVGSPLSLECTVEGTSNPNLYWYRQAAGRGLQLLFYSVGIGQISSEVPQNLSASRPQDRQFILSSKKLLLSDSGFYLCAWSSGGQGLEKLFFGSGTQLSVL.

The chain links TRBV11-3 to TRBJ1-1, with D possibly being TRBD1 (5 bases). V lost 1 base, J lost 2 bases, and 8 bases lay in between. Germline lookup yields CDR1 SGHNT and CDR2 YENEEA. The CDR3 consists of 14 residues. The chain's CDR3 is CASSLAGDNTEAFF. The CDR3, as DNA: TGTGCCAGCAGCTTAGCGGGGGACAACACTGAAGCTTTCTTT.

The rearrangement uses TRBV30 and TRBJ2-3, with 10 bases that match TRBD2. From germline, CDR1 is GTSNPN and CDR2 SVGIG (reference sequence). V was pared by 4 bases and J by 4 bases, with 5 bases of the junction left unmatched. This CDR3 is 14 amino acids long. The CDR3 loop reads CAWMVGLASDTQYF. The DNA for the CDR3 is TGTGCCTGGATGGTGGGACTAGCGTCAGATACGCAGTATTTT.

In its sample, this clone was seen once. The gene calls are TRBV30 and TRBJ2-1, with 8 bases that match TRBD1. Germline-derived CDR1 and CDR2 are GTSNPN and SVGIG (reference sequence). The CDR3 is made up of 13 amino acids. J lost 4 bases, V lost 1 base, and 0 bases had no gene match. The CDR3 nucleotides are TGTGCCTGGAGTGGGGACAGGTACAATGAGCAGTTCTTC. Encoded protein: CAWSGDRYNEQFF.

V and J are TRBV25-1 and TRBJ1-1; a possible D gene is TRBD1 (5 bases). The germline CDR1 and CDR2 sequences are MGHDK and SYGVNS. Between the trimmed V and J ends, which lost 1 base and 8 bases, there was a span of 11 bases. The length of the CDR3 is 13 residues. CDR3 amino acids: CASSESTVKEAFF. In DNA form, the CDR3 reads TGTGCCAGCAGTGAATCGACAGTGAAGGAAGCTTTCTTT. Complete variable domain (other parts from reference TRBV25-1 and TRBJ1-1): EADIYQTPRYLVIGTGKKITLECSQTMGHDKMYWYQQDPGMELHLIHYSYGVNSTEKGDLSSESTVSRIRTEHFPLTLESARPSHTSQYLCASSESTVKEAFFGQGTRLTVV.

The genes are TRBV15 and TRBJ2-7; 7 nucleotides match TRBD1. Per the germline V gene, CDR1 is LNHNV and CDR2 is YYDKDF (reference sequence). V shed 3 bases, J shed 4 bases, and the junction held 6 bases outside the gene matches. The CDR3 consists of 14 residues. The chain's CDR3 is CATSSTGERYEQYF. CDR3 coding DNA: TGTGCCACCAGCAGCACAGGGGAGCGGTACGAGCAGTACTTC.

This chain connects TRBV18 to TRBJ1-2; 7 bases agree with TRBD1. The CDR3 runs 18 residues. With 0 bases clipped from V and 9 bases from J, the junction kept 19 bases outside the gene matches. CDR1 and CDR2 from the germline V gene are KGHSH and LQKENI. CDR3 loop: CASSPPIRGRGQLWSYTF. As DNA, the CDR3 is TGTGCCAGCTCACCACCAATAAGGGGGCGAGGCCAGCTATGGAGCTACACCTTC.

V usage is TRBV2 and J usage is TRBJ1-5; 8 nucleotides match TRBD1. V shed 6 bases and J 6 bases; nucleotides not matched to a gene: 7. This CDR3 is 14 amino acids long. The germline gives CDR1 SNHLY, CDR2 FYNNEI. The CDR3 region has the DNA TGTGCCAGCAGCCGGACAGGGTCGGGTCAGCCCCAGCATTTT. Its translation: CASSRTGSGQPQHF.

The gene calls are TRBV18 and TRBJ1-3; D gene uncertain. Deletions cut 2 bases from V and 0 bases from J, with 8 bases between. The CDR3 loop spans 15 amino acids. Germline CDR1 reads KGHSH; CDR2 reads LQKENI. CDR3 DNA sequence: TGTGCCAGCTCACCATACAGTGACTCTGGAAACACCATATATTTT. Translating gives CASSPYSDSGNTIYF.